The table lists the clone carrying this T cell receptor beta chain with a count of one. In the authors' methods: From reference gene primer amplification, estimates of nucleated cell counts were derived. Generated by immunoSEQ multiplex PCR, the TCRdb table keeps only in-frame clones and is missing some. V, J and clone size are those of that table, while D and trimming were read from the DNA. The sample carries a few hundred thousand clones, roughly 80% recorded once. The data stem from a study of blood T cell repertoires in COVID-19. As for the study in general: Both acute and convalescent COVID-19 samples were obtained from the United States, Italy and Spain. T cells, B-cell-depleted T cells, or PBMCs supplied cDNA or gDNA.

After removal of 6 bases from V and 1 base from J, the junction contained 10 bases not matched to a gene. This CDR3 has 16 amino acids. Germline lookup yields CDR1 KGHSH and CDR2 LQKENI. This receptor was identified in a woman under 30 with acute or convalescent COVID-19. The J gene is TRBJ2-5, the V gene TRBV18, with 8 bases identical to TRBD2. Material: peripheral blood. CDR3 DNA: TGTGCCAGCTCCCGACTAGCGCGAGGCCCCCAAGAGACCCAGTACTTC. Its protein is CASSRLARGPQETQYF.